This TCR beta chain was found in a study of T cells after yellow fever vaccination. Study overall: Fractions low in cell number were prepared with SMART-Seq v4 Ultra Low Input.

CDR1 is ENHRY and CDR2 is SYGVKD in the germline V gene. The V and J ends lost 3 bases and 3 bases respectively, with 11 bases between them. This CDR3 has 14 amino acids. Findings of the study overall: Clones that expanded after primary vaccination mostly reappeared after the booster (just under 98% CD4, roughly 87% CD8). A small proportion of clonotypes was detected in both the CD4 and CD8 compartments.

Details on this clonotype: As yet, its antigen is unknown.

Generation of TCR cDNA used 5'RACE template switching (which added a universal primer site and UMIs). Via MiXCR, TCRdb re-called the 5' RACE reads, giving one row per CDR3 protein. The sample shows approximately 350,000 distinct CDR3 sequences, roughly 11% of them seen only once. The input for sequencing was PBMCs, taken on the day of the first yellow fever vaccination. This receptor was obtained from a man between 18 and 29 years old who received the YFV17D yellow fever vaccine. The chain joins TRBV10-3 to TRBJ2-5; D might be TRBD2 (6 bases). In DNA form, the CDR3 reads TGTGCCATCAGTGATGCCGGGAGAGAAGAGACCCAGTACTTC. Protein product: CAISDAGREETQYF.